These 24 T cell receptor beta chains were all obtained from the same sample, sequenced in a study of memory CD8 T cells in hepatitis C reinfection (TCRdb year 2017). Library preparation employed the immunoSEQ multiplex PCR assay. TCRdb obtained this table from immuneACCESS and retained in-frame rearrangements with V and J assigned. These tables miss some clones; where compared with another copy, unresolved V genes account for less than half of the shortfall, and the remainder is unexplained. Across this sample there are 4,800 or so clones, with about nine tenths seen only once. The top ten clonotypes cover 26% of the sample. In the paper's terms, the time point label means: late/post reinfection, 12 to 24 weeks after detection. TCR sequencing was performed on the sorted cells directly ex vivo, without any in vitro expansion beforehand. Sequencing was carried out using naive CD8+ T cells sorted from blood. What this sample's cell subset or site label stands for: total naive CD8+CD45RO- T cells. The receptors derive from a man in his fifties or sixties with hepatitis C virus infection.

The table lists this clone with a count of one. CDR3 sequence: CASSEGGIQLSDTQYF. The CDR3 nucleotides read TGTGCCAGCAGCGAAGGAGGGATACAGTTATCAGATACGCAGTATTTT. J is TRBJ2-3 and V is TRBV25-1, with D tentatively TRBD2 (6 bases). This CDR3 region has 16 residues. V was shortened by 6 bases and J by 4 bases, with 20 bases between the two germline ends. Germline V lookup: CDR1 MGHDK, CDR2 SYGVNS.

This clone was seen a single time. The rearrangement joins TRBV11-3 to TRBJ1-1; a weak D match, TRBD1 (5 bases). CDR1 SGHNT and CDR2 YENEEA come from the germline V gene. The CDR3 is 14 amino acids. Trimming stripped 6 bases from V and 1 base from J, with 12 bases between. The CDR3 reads CASSRRGPNTEAFF. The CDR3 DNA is TGTGCCAGCAGTCGTAGGGGCCCGAACACTGAAGCTTTCTTT. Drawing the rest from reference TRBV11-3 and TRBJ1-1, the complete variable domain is EAGVVQSPRYKIIEKKQPVAFWCNPISGHNTLYWYLQNLGQGPELLIRYENEEAVDDSQLPKDRFSAERLKGVDSTLKIQPAELGDSAVYLCASSRRGPNTEAFFGQGTRLTVV.

CDR3 DNA sequence: TGCGCCAGCAGCCAAGAAACGGGGATGGGAAGAGAAGCTTTCTTT. Its protein is CASSQETGMGREAFF. The chain joins TRBV4-1 to TRBJ1-1; no definite D call. V lost 0 bases and J 8 bases, leaving 16 bases between the germline ends. CDR1 MGHRA and CDR2 YSYEKL come from the germline V gene. There are 15 residues in the CDR3.

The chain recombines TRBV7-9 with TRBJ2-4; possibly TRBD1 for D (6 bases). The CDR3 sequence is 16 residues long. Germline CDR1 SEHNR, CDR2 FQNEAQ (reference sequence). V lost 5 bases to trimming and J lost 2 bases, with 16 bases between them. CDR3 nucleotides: TGTGCCAGCAGCGTAGGGGCAGGGACACCCAAAAACATTCAGTACTTC. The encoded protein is CASSVGAGTPKNIQYF. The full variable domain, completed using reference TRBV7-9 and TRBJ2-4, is DTGVSQNPRHKITKRGQNVTFRCDPISEHNRLYWYRQTLGQGPEFLTYFQNEAQLEKSRLLSDRFSAERPKGSFSTLEIQRTEQGDSAMYLCASSVGAGTPKNIQYFGAGTRLSVL.

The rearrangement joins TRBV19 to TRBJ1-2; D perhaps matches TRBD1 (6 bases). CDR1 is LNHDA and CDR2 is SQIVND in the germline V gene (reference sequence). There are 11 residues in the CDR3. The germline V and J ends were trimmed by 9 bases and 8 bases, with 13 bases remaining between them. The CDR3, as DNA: TGTGCCAGCCTACAGGGCTTGGGCTACACCTTC. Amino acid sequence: CASLQGLGYTF.

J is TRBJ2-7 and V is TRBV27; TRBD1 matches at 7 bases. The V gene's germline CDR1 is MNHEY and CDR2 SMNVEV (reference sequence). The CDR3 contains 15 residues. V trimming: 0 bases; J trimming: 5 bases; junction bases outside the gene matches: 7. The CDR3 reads CASSLSAGGDNEQYF. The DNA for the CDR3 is TGTGCCAGCAGTTTATCGGCAGGGGGAGATAACGAGCAGTACTTC.

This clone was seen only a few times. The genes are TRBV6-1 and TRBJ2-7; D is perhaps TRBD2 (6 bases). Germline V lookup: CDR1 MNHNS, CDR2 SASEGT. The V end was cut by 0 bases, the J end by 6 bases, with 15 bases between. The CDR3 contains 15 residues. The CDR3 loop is CASSEALEGILEQYF. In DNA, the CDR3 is TGTGCCAGCAGTGAAGCGCTGGAGGGAATCCTCGAGCAGTACTTC.

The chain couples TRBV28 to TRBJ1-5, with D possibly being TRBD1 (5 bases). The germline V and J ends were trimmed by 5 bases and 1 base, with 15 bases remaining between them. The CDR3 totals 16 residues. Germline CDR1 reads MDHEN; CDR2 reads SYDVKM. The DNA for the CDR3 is TGTGCCAGCAGTACTAATCGACAGTCCAGCAATCAGCCCCAGCATTTT. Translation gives CASSTNRQSSNQPQHF.

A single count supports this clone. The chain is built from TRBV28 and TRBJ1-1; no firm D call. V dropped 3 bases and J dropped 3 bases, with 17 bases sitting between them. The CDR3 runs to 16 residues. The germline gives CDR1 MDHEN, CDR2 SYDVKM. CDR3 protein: CASSFLDLREDTEAFF. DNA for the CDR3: TGTGCCAGCAGTTTTCTCGATTTGCGAGAAGACACTGAAGCTTTCTTT.

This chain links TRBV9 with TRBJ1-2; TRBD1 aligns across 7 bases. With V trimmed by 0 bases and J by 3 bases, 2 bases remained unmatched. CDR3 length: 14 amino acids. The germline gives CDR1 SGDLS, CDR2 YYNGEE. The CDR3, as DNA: TGTGCCAGCAGCGTAGACAGGGGTGACTATGGCTACACCTTC. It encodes CASSVDRGDYGYTF. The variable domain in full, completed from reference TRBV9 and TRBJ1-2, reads DSGVTQTPKHLITATGQRVTLRCSPRSGDLSVYWYQQSLDQGLQFLIQYYNGEERAKGNILERFSAQQFPDLHSELNLSSLELGDSALYFCASSVDRGDYGYTFGSGTRLTVV.

CDR3 loop: CASSRGQGWNEQFF. In nucleotides, the CDR3 is TGTGCCAGCAGCCGTGGACAGGGGTGGAATGAGCAGTTCTTC. This chain connects TRBV6-5 to TRBJ2-1; 9 bases map to TRBD1. CDR1 and CDR2 (germline): MNHEY, SVGAGI. V was pared by 6 bases and J by 7 bases, with 7 bases of the junction left unmatched. The CDR3 totals 14 residues.

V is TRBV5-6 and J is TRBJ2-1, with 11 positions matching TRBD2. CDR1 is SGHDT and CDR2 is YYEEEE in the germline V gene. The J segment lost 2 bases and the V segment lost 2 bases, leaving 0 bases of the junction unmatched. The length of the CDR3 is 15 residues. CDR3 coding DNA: TGTGCCAGCAGCTTACTAGCGGGAGCCTACAATGAGCAGTTCTTC. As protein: CASSLLAGAYNEQFF.

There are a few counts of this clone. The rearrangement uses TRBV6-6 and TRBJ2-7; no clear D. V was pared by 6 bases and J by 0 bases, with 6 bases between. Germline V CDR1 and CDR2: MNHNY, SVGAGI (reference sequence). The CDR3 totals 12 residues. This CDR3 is CASSSPSYEQYF. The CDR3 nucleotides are TGTGCCAGCAGCTCCCCCTCCTACGAGCAGTACTTC.

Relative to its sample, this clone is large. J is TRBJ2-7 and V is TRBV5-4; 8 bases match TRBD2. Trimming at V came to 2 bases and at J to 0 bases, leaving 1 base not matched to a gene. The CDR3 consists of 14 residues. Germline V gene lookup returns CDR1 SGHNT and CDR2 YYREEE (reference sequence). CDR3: CASSLSGSSYEQYF. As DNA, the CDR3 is TGTGCCAGCAGCTTAAGCGGGAGCTCCTACGAGCAGTACTTC.

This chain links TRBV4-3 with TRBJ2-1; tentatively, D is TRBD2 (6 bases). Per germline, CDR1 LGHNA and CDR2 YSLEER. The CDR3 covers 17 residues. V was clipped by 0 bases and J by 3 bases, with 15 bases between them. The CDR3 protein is CASSQDVGGAGYNEQFF. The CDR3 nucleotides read TGCGCCAGCAGCCAAGATGTGGGGGGTGCGGGCTACAATGAGCAGTTCTTC.

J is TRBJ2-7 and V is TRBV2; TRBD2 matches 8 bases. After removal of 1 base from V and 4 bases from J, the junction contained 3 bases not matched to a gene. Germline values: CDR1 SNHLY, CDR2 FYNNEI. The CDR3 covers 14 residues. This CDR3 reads CASSEEGTRYEQYF. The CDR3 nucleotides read TGTGCCAGCAGTGAAGAGGGGACTAGATACGAGCAGTACTTC.

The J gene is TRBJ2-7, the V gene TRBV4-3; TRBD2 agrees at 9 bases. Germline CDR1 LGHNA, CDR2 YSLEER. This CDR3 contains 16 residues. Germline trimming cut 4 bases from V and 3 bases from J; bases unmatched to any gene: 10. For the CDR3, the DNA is TGCGCCAGCAGCCCCGGTCAGACTAGCGGAGGCTACGAGCAGTACTTC. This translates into CASSPGQTSGGYEQYF.

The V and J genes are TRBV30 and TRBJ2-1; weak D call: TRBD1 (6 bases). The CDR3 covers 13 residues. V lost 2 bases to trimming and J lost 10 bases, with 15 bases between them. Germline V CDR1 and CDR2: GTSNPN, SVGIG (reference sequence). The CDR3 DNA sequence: TGTGCCTGGAGTACCATGCCCGGGACAGAGCAGTTCTTC. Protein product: CAWSTMPGTEQFF.

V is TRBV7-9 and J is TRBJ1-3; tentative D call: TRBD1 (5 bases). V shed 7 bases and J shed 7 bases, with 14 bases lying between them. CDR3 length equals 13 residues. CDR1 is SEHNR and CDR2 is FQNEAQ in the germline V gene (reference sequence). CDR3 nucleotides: TGTGCCAGCACCCTAGGCAGGGCGAACACCATATATTTT. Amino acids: CASTLGRANTIYF.

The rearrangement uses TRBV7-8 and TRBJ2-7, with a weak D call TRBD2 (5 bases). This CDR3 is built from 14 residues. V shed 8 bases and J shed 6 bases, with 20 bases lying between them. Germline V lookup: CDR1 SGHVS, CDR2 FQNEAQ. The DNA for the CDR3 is TGTGCCAGCGTATCTCGGGAAGACCCCCGCGAGCAGTACTTC. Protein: CASVSREDPREQYF.

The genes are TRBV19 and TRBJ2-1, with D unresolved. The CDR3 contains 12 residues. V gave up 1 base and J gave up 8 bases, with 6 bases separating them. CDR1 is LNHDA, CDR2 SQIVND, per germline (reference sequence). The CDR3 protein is CASSIVSDEQFF. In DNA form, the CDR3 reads TGTGCCAGTAGTATAGTGAGCGATGAGCAGTTCTTC.

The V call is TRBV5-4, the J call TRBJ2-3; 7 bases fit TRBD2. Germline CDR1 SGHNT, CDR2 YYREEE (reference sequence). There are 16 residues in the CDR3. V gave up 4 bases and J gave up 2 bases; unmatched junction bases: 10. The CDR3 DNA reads TGTGCCAGCAGCCCTGGCCAGGGAGGGATCACAGATACGCAGTATTTT. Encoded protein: CASSPGQGGITDTQYF.

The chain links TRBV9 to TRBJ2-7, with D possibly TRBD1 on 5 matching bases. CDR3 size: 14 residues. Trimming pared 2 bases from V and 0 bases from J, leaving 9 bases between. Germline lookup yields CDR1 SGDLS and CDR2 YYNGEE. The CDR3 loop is CASSVLRDSYEQYF. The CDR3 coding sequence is TGTGCCAGCAGCGTCCTCAGGGACTCCTACGAGCAGTACTTC.

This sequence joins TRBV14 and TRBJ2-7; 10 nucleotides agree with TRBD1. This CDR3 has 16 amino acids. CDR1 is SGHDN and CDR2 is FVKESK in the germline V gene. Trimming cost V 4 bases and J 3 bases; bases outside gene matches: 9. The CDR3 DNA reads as TGTGCCAGCAGCCCCATACCGGGGACAGGGGACTACGAGCAGTACTTC. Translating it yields CASSPIPGTGDYEQYF. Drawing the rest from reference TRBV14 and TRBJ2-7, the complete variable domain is EAGVTQFPSHSVIEKGQTVTLRCDPISGHDNLYWYRRVMGKEIKFLLHFVKESKQDESGMPNNRFLAERTGGTYSTLKVQPAELEDSGVYFCASSPIPGTGDYEQYFGPGTRLTVT.